The clone carrying this T cell receptor beta chain was picked up a small number of times. The source of the sample is a study of cytomegalovirus exposure and HLA in healthy donors. On the study more broadly: A preliminary data release comprised roughly 80 million unique TCRs obtained from HLA-typed donors.

Both 60 Vbeta primers and 13 Jbeta primers went into the PCR. Method: immunoSEQ multiplex PCR; TCRdb's copy keeps in-frame clones and lacks some. The repertoire includes roughly 160,000 clones, 70% to 80% of them detected once, and 1.3% sits in the top ten. Germline CDR1 LNHDA, CDR2 SQIVND (reference sequence). This CDR3 is 16 amino acids long. J lost 4 bases, V lost 0 bases, and 3 bases had no gene match. The source material was PBMCs. The chain links TRBV19 to TRBJ2-3; 11 nucleotides line up with TRBD1. This TCR derives from a man aged 25 to 40 in good health and CMV-seronegative. CDR3 amino acids: CASSIDPGQGADTQYF. The CDR3 coding sequence is TGTGCCAGTAGTATAGACCCGGGACAGGGGGCAGATACGCAGTATTTT. The whole variable domain, filled in from reference TRBV19 and TRBJ2-3, reads DGGITQSPKYLFRKEGQNVTLSCEQNLNHDAMYWYRQDPGQGLRLIYYSQIVNDFQKGDIAEGYSVSREKKESFPLTVTSAQKNPTAFYLCASSIDPGQGADTQYFGPGTRLTVL.